A selection of T cell receptor beta chains follows, all from one sample in a study of T cells in tuberculosis. Profiled with immunoSEQ multiplex PCR; TCRdb holds only in-frame clones, not every one. The sample includes 44,000 or so clones, 90% to 95% of them seen just once. The sequencing sample was made of PBMCs. The origin of the receptors is a donor aged 10 to 29 with latent tuberculosis or without tuberculosis infection. Each CDR3 is given with its conserved first and last residue. Each record gives: clone size, V gene, J gene, D gene, CDR3 DNA, CDR3 protein. A D gene is named only where the DNA matches it firmly. Not every row has a clone size; where given, it reads once, few, many or a size class.

abundance: once; v_gene: TRBV6-1; j_gene: TRBJ1-5; d_gene: NA; CDR3nt: TGTGCCAGCGATGGGGCAGAGTTCAATCAGCCCCAGCATTTT; CDR3aa: CASDGAEFNQPQHF
abundance: NA; v_gene: TRBV9; j_gene: TRBJ1-2; d_gene: NA; CDR3nt: TGTGCCAGCAGCGCCCCGGGGGGCCGTGGCTACACCTTC; CDR3aa: CASSAPGGRGYTF
abundance: NA; v_gene: TRBV21-1; j_gene: TRBJ1-5; d_gene: NA; CDR3nt: TGTGCCAGCAGGTCGCCTCGCGGATACAGGGGGCGTCAGCCCCAGCATTTT; CDR3aa: CASRSPRGYRGRQPQHF
abundance: NA; v_gene: TRBV10-3; j_gene: TRBJ2-2; d_gene: TRBD2; CDR3nt: TGTGCCATCAGCCCTAGCGGGGGGGCGAGCACCGGGGAGCTGTTTTTT; CDR3aa: CAISPSGGASTGELFF
abundance: NA; v_gene: TRBV6-5; j_gene: TRBJ1-2; d_gene: NA; CDR3nt: TGTGCCAGCAGTTCCAGCGGGAGGACCTATGGCTACACCTTC; CDR3aa: CASSSSGRTYGYTF
abundance: NA; v_gene: TRBV7-6; j_gene: TRBJ1-3; d_gene: TRBD1; CDR3nt: TGTGCCAGCAGCTCTCCCGGGACAGTTGGAAACACCATATATTTT; CDR3aa: CASSSPGTVGNTIYF
abundance: NA; v_gene: TRBV19; j_gene: TRBJ1-1; d_gene: NA; CDR3nt: TGTGCCAGTAGTATAACAGGAGTGAACACTGAAGCTTTCTTT; CDR3aa: CASSITGVNTEAFF
abundance: NA; v_gene: TRBV19; j_gene: TRBJ1-1; d_gene: TRBD1; CDR3nt: TGTGCCAGTAGTAACCTCCGGGACAGGTTGAACACTGAAGCTTTCTTT; CDR3aa: CASSNLRDRLNTEAFF
abundance: NA; v_gene: TRBV9; j_gene: TRBJ2-7; d_gene: NA; CDR3nt: TGTGCCAGCAGCGTAGACCCCCTGGGGGCAGGCTCCTACGAGCAGTACTTC; CDR3aa: CASSVDPLGAGSYEQYF
abundance: NA; v_gene: TRBV7-2; j_gene: TRBJ2-7; d_gene: TRBD2; CDR3nt: TGTGCCAGCAGCCTTAGCGGGGGTATCCCTTCCTACGAGCAGTACTTC; CDR3aa: CASSLSGGIPSYEQYF
abundance: NA; v_gene: TRBV10-3; j_gene: TRBJ1-1; d_gene: NA; CDR3nt: TGTGCCATCAGTGATCGGGGGGCAACTGAAGCTTTCTTT; CDR3aa: CAISDRGATEAFF